The 20 T cell receptor beta chains reported below all come from one sample, sequenced in a study of cytotoxic CD8 clonotypes in ibrutinib-treated CLL. The assay was immunoSEQ multiplex PCR, and TCRdb's table has in-frame clones only and misses some. The table includes 52,000 or so clones, over 65% detected once. The sample was PBMCs, taken after 24 months of ibrutinib treatment. The receptors derive from a human donor with chronic lymphocytic leukemia.

In this sample, this clone turned up once. The chain links TRBV7-6 to TRBJ1-1, with D tentatively TRBD1 (6 bases). CDR1 SGHVS and CDR2 FNYEAQ come from the germline V gene. Trimming took off 6 bases at V and 1 base at J, with 21 bases between the two ends. This CDR3 contains 17 residues. The CDR3 is CASSLGSGARGNTEAFF. The CDR3 bases are TGTGCCAGCAGTCTAGGGTCGGGGGCGAGAGGGAACACTGAAGCTTTCTTT.

The rearrangement links TRBV27 to TRBJ1-2; tentatively, D is TRBD1 (5 bases). The CDR3 length is 16 residues. Trimming removed 5 bases at V and 7 bases at J, with 23 bases between. Germline values: CDR1 MNHEY, CDR2 SMNVEV (reference sequence). The CDR3 nucleotides are TGTGCCAGCAGTGCGAGAGAGAAAGGGACGGAGCCTGGCTACACCTTC. It translates to CASSAREKGTEPGYTF.

V gene TRBV10-3 combines with J gene TRBJ2-3; 16 positions match TRBD2. Germline V gene sequence: CDR1 ENHRY, CDR2 SYGVKD. Trimming took 6 bases from V and 2 from J; bases not matched to a gene: 8. The CDR3 totals 18 residues. The CDR3 sequence: CAIRGTSGRGNFTDTQYF. The DNA of the CDR3 is TGTGCCATCAGAGGGACTAGCGGGAGGGGAAACTTCACAGATACGCAGTATTTT.

The genes are TRBV30 and TRBJ2-5; D remains unclear. The CDR3 runs to 10 residues. V was shortened by 3 bases and J by 5 bases, with 4 bases between the two germline ends. Germline CDR1 is GTSNPN and CDR2 is SVGIG (reference sequence). The chain's CDR3 is CAWSGETQYF. For the CDR3, the DNA is TGTGCCTGGAGCGGGGAGACCCAGTACTTC.

CDR3 residues: CASSFRTSGAYPNTGELFF. The CDR3 DNA is TGTGCCAGCAGTTTCCGGACTAGCGGGGCTTACCCGAACACCGGGGAGCTGTTTTTT. This chain uses TRBV27 with TRBJ2-2, with 12 bases identical to TRBD2. The trim removed 3 bases at V and 0 bases at J, leaving 8 bases unmatched. Germline CDR1 MNHEY, CDR2 SMNVEV (reference sequence). The CDR3 consists of 19 residues.

CDR3 DNA sequence: TGCGCCAGCAGTCAGGGGGCTGGTGGCTACACCTTC. Residues: CASSQGAGGYTF. V and J are TRBV5-1 and TRBJ1-2, with 8 nucleotides matching TRBD1. V lost 5 bases to trimming and J lost 7 bases; unmatched junction nucleotides: 4. The germline V gene encodes CDR1 SGHRS and CDR2 YFSETQ. This CDR3 is 12 amino acids long.

J is TRBJ1-2 and V is TRBV29-1; D possibly corresponds to TRBD1 (5 bases). V was trimmed by 2 bases and J by 5 bases, leaving 12 bases between them. The CDR3 consists of 13 residues. Looked up from germline, CDR1 is SQVTM and CDR2 is ANQGSEA. The CDR3 is CSVESGRVYGYTF. In DNA, the CDR3 is TGCAGCGTTGAATCAGGCAGGGTGTATGGCTACACCTTC.

The rearrangement links TRBV2 to TRBJ2-1; D is perhaps TRBD2 (5 bases). This CDR3 is built from 14 residues. Germline V gene sequence: CDR1 SNHLY, CDR2 FYNNEI. V lost 3 bases and J 4 bases, leaving 10 bases between the germline ends. CDR3 protein: CASSEDLAYNEQFF. The DNA of the CDR3 is TGTGCCAGCAGTGAGGACTTAGCGTACAATGAGCAGTTCTTC.

V is TRBV4-1 and J is TRBJ2-3, with 10 bases lining up with TRBD2. Germline CDR1 is MGHRA and CDR2 is YSYEKL. With V trimmed by 4 bases and J by 5 bases, 6 bases remained unmatched. The CDR3 runs 15 residues. This CDR3 reads CASSRTSGRGDTQYF. The CDR3 DNA reads as TGCGCCAGCAGCCGTACCAGCGGGAGGGGAGATACGCAGTATTTT.

The chain combines TRBV5-1 with TRBJ1-2; TRBD1 matches at 7 bases. The CDR3 is made up of 14 amino acids. Germline assignment: CDR1 SGHRS and CDR2 YFSETQ. Losses at the gene ends were 0 bases for V and 7 bases for J; bases not matched to a gene: 6. The CDR3: CASSLGQGVGGYTF. The CDR3 nucleotides read TGCGCCAGCAGCTTGGGACAGGGCGTTGGTGGCTACACCTTC. The whole variable domain, remainder taken from reference TRBV5-1 and TRBJ1-2, is KAGVTQTPRYLIKTRGQQVTLSCSPISGHRSVSWYQQTPGQGLQFLFEYFSETQRNKGNFPGRFSGRQFSNSRSEMNVSTLELGDSALYLCASSLGQGVGGYTFGSGTRLTVV.

This chain uses TRBV5-6 with TRBJ1-5, with D hard to call. Per germline, CDR1 SGHDT and CDR2 YYEEEE. The CDR3 covers 12 residues. V was trimmed by 2 bases and J by 6 bases, leaving 6 bases between them. The CDR3 DNA reads as TGTGCCAGCAGCTTATTAAGTCAGCCCCAGCATTTT. Its protein is CASSLLSQPQHF. Full variable domain (missing parts from reference TRBV5-6 and TRBJ1-5): DAGVTQSPTHLIKTRGQQVTLRCSPKSGHDTVSWYQQALGQGPQFIFQYYEEEERQRGNFPDRFSGHQFPNYSSELNVNALLLGDSALYLCASSLLSQPQHFGDGTRLSIL.

The V gene is TRBV28, the J gene TRBJ1-1, with D unresolved. Germline V CDR1 and CDR2: MDHEN, SYDVKM. This CDR3 has 15 residues. Trimming pared 3 bases from V and 6 bases from J, leaving 17 bases between. The CDR3 loop is CASSFIYGDGSEAFF. The CDR3 coding sequence is TGTGCCAGCAGTTTTATCTATGGGGATGGGTCTGAAGCTTTCTTT.

In this sample, this clone turned up a few times. This chain links TRBV7-3 with TRBJ1-5, with 7 nucleotides matching TRBD1. The CDR3 is 17 amino acids. With 4 bases clipped from V and 3 bases from J, the junction kept 12 bases outside the gene matches. Germline V gene data show CDR1 as SGHTA and CDR2 as FQGTGA. For the CDR3, the DNA is TGTGCCAGCAGCTCCCCCCACCAGGGGGATAACAATCAGCCCCAGCATTTT. As protein: CASSSPHQGDNNQPQHF.

The CDR3 loop reads CASSLGTTDTQYF. The CDR3 DNA reads TGTGCCAGCAGCTTGGGGACCACAGATACGCAGTATTTT. The rearrangement uses TRBV5-4 and TRBJ2-3; the D is unclear. V was clipped by 0 bases and J by 2 bases, with 4 bases between them. Germline V lookup: CDR1 SGHNT, CDR2 YYREEE (reference sequence). CDR3 length: 13 amino acids.

This clone was picked up one time. V gene TRBV5-1 combines with J gene TRBJ2-7; TRBD2 aligns across 10 bases. Trimming took 5 bases from V and 2 from J; bases not matched to a gene: 7. This CDR3 is built from 15 residues. In germline, CDR1 is SGHRS, CDR2 YFSETQ. DNA of the CDR3: TGCGCCAGCAGGATAGGACTAGCGGACACCTACGAGCAGTACTTC. Translating gives CASRIGLADTYEQYF.

The chain couples TRBV30 to TRBJ2-5; 8 bases map to TRBD1. Germline trimming cut 3 bases from V and 4 bases from J; bases unmatched to any gene: 10. The germline V gene encodes CDR1 GTSNPN and CDR2 SVGIG (reference sequence). The CDR3 has 15 amino acids. The CDR3 DNA is TGTGCCTGGAGCGCCGGACAGGGAGGCGCAGAGACCCAGTACTTC. Translating it yields CAWSAGQGGAETQYF. The full variable domain, completed using reference TRBV30 and TRBJ2-5, is SQTIHQWPATLVQPVGSPLSLECTVEGTSNPNLYWYRQAAGRGLQLLFYSVGIGQISSEVPQNLSASRPQDRQFILSSKKLLLSDSGFYLCAWSAGQGGAETQYFGPGTRLLVL.

The V call is TRBV18, the J call TRBJ2-5; D is undetermined. The CDR3 consists of 13 residues. V lost 1 base and J 5 bases, leaving 8 bases between the germline ends. CDR1 and CDR2 from the germline V gene are KGHSH and LQKENI. Here the CDR3 reads CASSPRGSETQYF. The CDR3 bases are TGTGCCAGCTCACCACGAGGTAGTGAGACCCAGTACTTC.

V usage is TRBV7-8 and J usage is TRBJ2-7, with TRBD1 identical over 8 bases. Germline V gives CDR1 SGHVS, CDR2 FQNEAQ. V trimming: 4 bases; J trimming: 6 bases; junction bases outside the gene matches: 8. CDR3 size: 14 residues. The CDR3 DNA is TGTGCCAGCAGCTCCGGGGGACAGGAGGGCGAGCAGTACTTC. It translates to CASSSGGQEGEQYF.

This chain links TRBV19 with TRBJ2-1; perhaps TRBD2 as D (6 bases). The germline gives CDR1 LNHDA, CDR2 SQIVND (reference sequence). The CDR3 covers 16 residues. Trimming removed 4 bases at V and 2 bases at J, with 15 bases between. DNA of the CDR3: TGTGCCAGTAGTACCCCACGTAGCGGCCCCTACAATGAGCAGTTCTTC. It specifies CASSTPRSGPYNEQFF.

The rearrangement joins TRBV9 to TRBJ2-7; D is unresolved. The CDR3 covers 14 residues. Germline V gene data show CDR1 as SGDLS and CDR2 as YYNGEE. Trimming stripped 0 bases from V and 2 bases from J, with 9 bases between. The CDR3 loop reads CASSVEGAPYEQYF. CDR3 in DNA: TGTGCCAGCAGCGTAGAGGGTGCTCCCTACGAGCAGTACTTC.